These 2 T cell receptor beta chains share one sample of origin, sequenced in a study of blood T cells in healthy people across ages. Sample-barcoded 5' priming and a J-beta primer mix drove a second PCR of about 6 to 12 cycles. TCRdb reprocessed the 5' RACE reads with MiXCR, giving one entry per CDR3 protein. Of 1.8 million or so distinct CDR3 sequences detected, around 42% appear once; the ten largest clones hold roughly 23%. Specimen: blood. The source of these receptors is a human donor in good health.

This sequence joins TRBV20-1 and TRBJ2-1; D gene unclear. The CDR3 sequence is 12 residues long. Germline V gives CDR1 DFQATT, CDR2 SNEGSKA (reference sequence). Trimming cost V 2 bases and J 5 bases, with 7 bases left between them. CDR3 bases: TGCAGTGCTAGACGCACGCACAATGAGCAGTTCTTC. As protein: CSARRTHNEQFF.

This clonotype was seen a handful of times. The CDR3 DNA follows: TGCAGCGTTGAAAAATCTTCCCCGCCAGGGAATGGCTACACCTTC. It is translated as CSVEKSSPPGNGYTF. The rearrangement uses TRBV29-1 and TRBJ1-2, with D perhaps TRBD1 (5 bases). The CDR3 runs to 15 residues. V was clipped by 2 bases and J by 6 bases, with 19 bases between them. The germline V gene has CDR1 SQVTM and CDR2 ANQGSEA.